This T cell receptor beta chain was sequenced in a study of blood T cell repertoires in COVID-19. Across the study: Some COVID-19 samples were acute and others convalescent; all came from the United States, Italy and Spain. Sample material is recorded as cDNA or gDNA derived from T cells, B-cell-depleted T cells, or PBMCs.

As handled by the study authors: Amplifying reference gene primers gave estimates of nucleated cell counts. Sequenced by immunoSEQ multiplex PCR; TCRdb stores in-frame clones only, minus some. V and J calls and clone size are given by that table; D and trimming were obtained from the DNA. The repertoire has about 82,000 clones, approximately 82% of them found once; the top ten carry around 15%. V lost 6 bases to trimming and J lost 1 base; unmatched junction nucleotides: 7. Looked up from germline, CDR1 is KGHDR and CDR2 is SFDVKD. The CDR3 extends over 15 amino acids. The genes are TRBV24-1 and TRBJ1-2; 7 nucleotides match TRBD1. The sequence came from a woman aged 60 to 75 with acute or convalescent COVID-19. Material for sequencing was peripheral blood. Here the CDR3 DNA reads TGTGCCACCAGTACCGGGACAGATGTTAACTATGGCTACACCTTC. Protein: CATSTGTDVNYGYTF.